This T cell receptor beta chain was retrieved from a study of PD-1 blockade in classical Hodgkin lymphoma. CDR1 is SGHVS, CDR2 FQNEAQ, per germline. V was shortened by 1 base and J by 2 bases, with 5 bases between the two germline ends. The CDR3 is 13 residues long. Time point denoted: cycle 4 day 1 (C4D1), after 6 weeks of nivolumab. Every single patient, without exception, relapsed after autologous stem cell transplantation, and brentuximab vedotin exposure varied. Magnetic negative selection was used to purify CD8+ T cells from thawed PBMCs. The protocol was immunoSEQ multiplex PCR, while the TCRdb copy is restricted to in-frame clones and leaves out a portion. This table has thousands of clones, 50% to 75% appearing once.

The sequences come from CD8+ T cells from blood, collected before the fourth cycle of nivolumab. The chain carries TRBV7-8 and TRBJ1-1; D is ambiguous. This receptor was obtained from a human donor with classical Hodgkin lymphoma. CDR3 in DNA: TGTGCCAGCAGCTTAGAGGTCAACACTGAAGCTTTCTTT. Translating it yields CASSLEVNTEAFF.